This T cell receptor beta chain was recovered during a study of blood T cell repertoires in COVID-19. About the study: T cells, B-cell-depleted T cells, or PBMCs provided the cDNA or gDNA that served as material.

Original analysis: From reference gene primer amplification, estimates of nucleated cell counts were derived. Libraries were prepared by immunoSEQ multiplex PCR; TCRdb keeps only in-frame clonotypes and omits some of them. Clone size and V and J calls were adopted from that table, with D and trimming inferred from the DNA. The data contain 80,000 or so clones, 86% of them singletons. Trimming removed 5 bases at V and 7 bases at J, with 15 bases between. Germline-derived CDR1 and CDR2 are KGHSH and LQKENI. The CDR3 has 14 amino acids. The rearrangement uses TRBV18 and TRBJ1-5, with a tentative D call TRBD1 (6 bases). The sequence came from an older woman with acute or convalescent COVID-19. Specimen: peripheral blood. The CDR3 here is CASSIGQGQQPQHF. The CDR3 bases are TGTGCCAGCTCAATCGGTCAGGGGCAACAGCCCCAGCATTTT.